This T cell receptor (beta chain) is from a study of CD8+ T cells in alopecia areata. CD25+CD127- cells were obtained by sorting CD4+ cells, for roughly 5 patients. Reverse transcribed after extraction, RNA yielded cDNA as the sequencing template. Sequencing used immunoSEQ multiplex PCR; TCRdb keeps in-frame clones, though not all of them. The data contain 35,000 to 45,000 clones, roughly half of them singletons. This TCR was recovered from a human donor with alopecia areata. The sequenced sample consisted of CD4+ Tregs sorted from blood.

The CDR3 DNA sequence: TGTGCCAGCAGCTCCGGGACAGGGAACCAAGAGACCCAGTACTTC. Translating gives CASSSGTGNQETQYF. V is TRBV5-4 and J is TRBJ2-5; 9 bases agree with TRBD1. The length of the CDR3 is 15 residues. After removal of 3 bases from V and 0 bases from J, the junction contained 3 bases not matched to a gene. The germline V gene has CDR1 SGHNT and CDR2 YYREEE (reference sequence).